One and the same sample provided the 27 T cell receptor beta chains below, sequenced in a study of blood T cells in healthy people across ages. PCR was performed a second time for about 7 to 11 cycles using a sample-barcoded 5' primer and a J-beta primer mix. One entry per CDR3 protein, called by TCRdb with MiXCR from the 5' RACE reads. Here the sample spans about 930,000 distinct CDR3 sequences, 25% to 30% being singletons. These same data were also listed under a study on T cells of mothers and their children.

Sequenced material: blood. These receptors were obtained from a woman between 40 and 55 years old in good health.

This chain joins TRBV6-2 or TRBV6-3 and TRBJ2-5; 9 bases fit TRBD2. The germline V gene has CDR1 MNHEY and CDR2 SVGEGT. J gave up 2 bases and V 2 bases, and 6 bases lay outside the gene matches. The CDR3 consists of 16 residues. CDR3 bases: TGTGCCAGCAGTTACCCGCCTAGCGGGGTTCAAGAGACCCAGTACTTC. It encodes CASSYPPSGVQETQYF.

V usage is TRBV28 and J usage is TRBJ1-1; D gene uncertain. CDR1 and CDR2 (germline): MDHEN, SYDVKM. The CDR3 is 14 residues long. The V end was cut by 6 bases, the J end by 1 base, with 12 bases between. The CDR3 spells CASRRDSQNTEAFF. The DNA of the CDR3 is TGTGCCAGCAGACGAGACTCCCAGAACACTGAAGCTTTCTTT.

This clonotype was seen a handful of times. The chain carries TRBV27 and TRBJ1-1; possibly TRBD1 for D (5 bases). CDR1 and CDR2 (germline): MNHEY, SMNVEV (reference sequence). Trimming removed 0 bases at V and 4 bases at J, with 9 bases between. The CDR3 is made up of 14 amino acids. CDR3 sequence reads: CASSLSWQGTEAFF. The DNA of the CDR3 is TGTGCCAGCAGTTTATCGTGGCAGGGCACTGAAGCTTTCTTT.

The V and J genes are TRBV20-1 and TRBJ2-7, with TRBD1 identical over 8 bases. CDR1 and CDR2 from the germline V gene are DFQATT and SNEGSKA (reference sequence). V dropped 6 bases and J dropped 4; count of bases not matched to a gene: 11. This CDR3 has 14 amino acids. CDR3 protein: CSAVNRDRLYEQYF. The CDR3 nucleotides are TGCAGTGCCGTAAACCGGGACAGGTTATACGAGCAGTACTTC.

This clonotype was seen more than once but under ten times. This chain joins TRBV7-2 and TRBJ1-2; D call uncertain. V lost 11 bases and J lost 5, with 18 bases in between. CDR1 and CDR2 from the germline V gene are SGHTA and FQGNSA. This CDR3 has 13 residues. In DNA form, the CDR3 reads TGTGCCTCTAAAAGCGGGCCCTCATATGGCTACACCTTC. Protein product: CASKSGPSYGYTF.

This clonotype was seen just once. The rearrangement links TRBV9 to TRBJ1-1, with 7 bases identical to TRBD1. Germline CDR1 is SGDLS and CDR2 is YYNGEE. V lost 2 bases, J lost 1 base, and 5 bases stayed unmatched. This CDR3 has 15 residues. The CDR3 protein is CASSVIGTANTEAFF. CDR3 sequence (DNA): TGTGCCAGCAGCGTTATCGGGACAGCGAACACTGAAGCTTTCTTT.

This clonotype was observed a handful of times. The chain has TRBV6-1 and TRBJ1-5, with 7 bases that match TRBD1. From germline, CDR1 is MNHNS and CDR2 SASEGT. J lost 0 bases, V lost 8 bases, and 22 bases had no gene match. This CDR3 is 20 amino acids long. The CDR3 region is CASPKQGRRHSRYSNQPQHF. CDR3 sequence (DNA): TGTGCCAGCCCTAAACAGGGGAGAAGACACTCAAGATATAGCAATCAGCCCCAGCATTTT.

This clonotype occurred a few times. The rearrangement joins TRBV7-2 to TRBJ2-5; a weak D match, TRBD2 (5 bases). With the DNA end fitting TRBJ2-4 better, the J assignment may be wrong. CDR1 is SGHTA, CDR2 FQGNSA, per germline. This CDR3 is built from 17 residues. Here the CDR3 reads CASSFIHGEFGKNIQYF. CDR3 sequence (DNA): TGTGCCAGCAGCTTTATACACGGGGAATTTGGCAAAAACATTCAGTACTTC.

V usage is TRBV18 and J usage is TRBJ2-5; 7 nucleotides align to TRBD1. V gave up 1 base and J gave up 5 bases; unmatched junction bases: 7. This CDR3 has 15 residues. The germline V gene encodes CDR1 KGHSH and CDR2 LQKENI. The CDR3 DNA sequence: TGTGCCAGCTCACCACGGGTCGGCAGGGGGGAGACCCAGTACTTC. Translating gives CASSPRVGRGETQYF.

In the case of this clonotype: Being one base from a much bigger clone, this may be a read error. This rearrangement joins TRBV6-6 to TRBJ2-7; the match to TRBD2 covers 9 bases. From germline, CDR1 is MNHNY and CDR2 SVGAGI (reference sequence). The CDR3 totals 15 residues. Trimming cost V 6 bases and J 4 bases; bases outside gene matches: 10. The CDR3 bases are TGTGCCAGCAGCGATAATGGCGGGGGGGCGTACGAGCAGTACTTC. This gives the protein CASSDNGGGAYEQYF.

This clonotype occurred many times. V gene TRBV9 combines with J gene TRBJ2-7; TRBD2 matches at 7 bases. The length of the CDR3 is 13 residues. The V gene's germline CDR1 is SGDLS and CDR2 YYNGEE. Trimming took 0 bases from V and 5 from J; bases not matched to a gene: 2. The CDR3 bases are TGTGCCAGCAGCGTAGGGGAGGGAGACGAGCAGTACTTC. Translation gives CASSVGEGDEQYF.

In this sample, this clonotype turned up many times. V is TRBV5-1 and J is TRBJ1-2; 10 bases match TRBD1. The CDR3 is 15 residues long. V gave up 5 bases and J gave up 3 bases; unmatched junction bases: 7. CDR1 and CDR2 (germline): SGHRS, YFSETQ. In nucleotides, the CDR3 is TGCGCCAGCAGATCGACAGGGGGCAGGGACTATGGCTACACCTTC. Translation gives CASRSTGGRDYGYTF.

The chain employs TRBV6-2 or TRBV6-3 and TRBJ2-1; perhaps D is TRBD1 or TRBD2 (5 bases each). This CDR3 contains 16 residues. The V end was cut by 2 bases, the J end by 9 bases, with 20 bases between. Germline CDR1 MNHEY, CDR2 SVGEGT. The CDR3 DNA sequence: TGTGCCAGCAGTTACCCCCGGGGTCAGGGCACCGGTGAGCAGTTCTTC. The encoded protein is CASSYPRGQGTGEQFF.

There are a few counts of this clonotype. The chain links TRBV5-1 to TRBJ2-6; no clear D gene. Germline CDR1 reads SGHRS; CDR2 reads YFSETQ. With 0 bases removed from V and 3 bases from J, the gap between germline ends came to 7 bases. The CDR3 totals 15 residues. The CDR3 bases are TGCGCCAGCAGCTTGGAGCATGGTGGGGCCAACGTCCTGACTTTC. Amino acid sequence: CASSLEHGGANVLTF.

This clonotype came up many times. V and J are TRBV7-9 and TRBJ2-7; 11 bases map to TRBD2. V dropped 4 bases and J dropped 1; count of bases not matched to a gene: 6. This CDR3 region has 16 residues. Germline-derived CDR1 and CDR2 are SEHNR and FQNEAQ (reference sequence). The CDR3: CASSSELAGDSYEQYF. Written as DNA, the CDR3 is TGTGCCAGCAGCTCCGAACTAGCGGGGGATTCCTACGAGCAGTACTTC.

This clonotype has more than one count but fewer than ten. J is TRBJ1-4 and V is TRBV9, with 7 positions matching TRBD1. The CDR3 is made up of 16 amino acids. CDR1 and CDR2 from the germline V gene are SGDLS and YYNGEE. After removal of 3 bases from V and 7 bases from J, the junction contained 12 bases not matched to a gene. This CDR3 reads CASSANQGVRSEKLFF. The CDR3 nucleotides read TGTGCCAGCAGCGCCAACCAGGGGGTTCGGAGTGAAAAACTGTTTTTT.

This rearrangement joins TRBV18 to TRBJ2-5, with 8 bases matching TRBD1. CDR1 is KGHSH, CDR2 LQKENI, per germline. With V trimmed by 3 bases and J by 5 bases, 8 bases remained unmatched. The CDR3 contains 15 residues. DNA of the CDR3: TGTGCCAGCTCACCTAGGACAGGGAGTAAGGAGACCCAGTACTTC. Translating gives CASSPRTGSKETQYF.

About this clonotype: Relative to the germline gene, one junction end is altered; a read error may explain this. The chain links TRBV4-1 to TRBJ1-4; D call uncertain. Germline-derived CDR1 and CDR2 are MGHRA and YSYEKL. The CDR3 extends over 17 amino acids. As DNA, the CDR3 is TGCACCAGCAGCCAAAATCCCCCCGAGTCGACGGCGGAAAAACTGTTTTTT. Its translation: CTSSQNPPESTAEKLFF.

This clonotype appeared many times. The chain recombines TRBV6-5 with TRBJ1-1, with D unclear. The germline V gene has CDR1 MNHEY and CDR2 SVGAGI. The V gene lost 2 bases and the J gene lost 1 base, with 8 bases spanning the gap. CDR3 length: 14 residues. The CDR3 DNA sequence: TGTGCCAGCAGTTACAGGACGGGGAACACTGAAGCTTTCTTT. Amino acid sequence: CASSYRTGNTEAFF.

The chain joins TRBV12-3 or TRBV12-4 to TRBJ2-7, with 8 bases identical to TRBD1. This CDR3 region has 14 residues. The V gene end was trimmed by 4 bases and the J gene end by 4 bases; junction bases not matched to a gene: 6. CDR3 sequence: CASSYWDRRYEQYF. For the CDR3, the DNA is TGTGCCAGCAGTTATTGGGACAGGCGGTACGAGCAGTACTTC.

To note about this clonotype: The germline gene is not matched at one end of the junction; a read error may be the cause. This chain uses TRBV24-1 with TRBJ2-2; either TRBD1 or TRBD2 may supply D (6 bases each). There are 13 residues in the CDR3. Germline values: CDR1 KGHDR, CDR2 SFDVKD. The CDR3 here is CATRYRDTGGLFF. CDR3 bases: TGTGCCACCAGGTATCGGGACACCGGGGGGCTGTTTTTT.

The chain carries TRBV12-3 or TRBV12-4 and TRBJ2-2, with D maybe TRBD2 (6 bases). The germline V and J ends were trimmed by 5 bases and 5 bases, with 15 bases remaining between them. CDR3 size: 15 residues. CDR3 residues: CASSNWGEVTGELFF. The DNA for the CDR3 is TGTGCCAGCAGTAATTGGGGGGAGGTTACCGGGGAGCTGTTTTTT.

This clonotype showed up just a few times. The chain has TRBV12-3 or TRBV12-4 and TRBJ1-6; TRBD1 is a possible D gene (5 bases). Trimming removed 3 bases at V and 4 bases at J, with 7 bases between. This CDR3 region has 14 residues. In DNA form, the CDR3 reads TGTGCCAGCAGTTTCGGGGGGTATAATTCACCCCTCCACTTT. Its translation: CASSFGGYNSPLHF.

This clonotype was found a few times. A single base separates this from a much larger clone, so it may be a read error. This rearrangement joins TRBV7-2 to TRBJ2-7; tentatively, D is TRBD1 or TRBD2 (5 bases each). CDR3 length equals 14 residues. CDR1 SGHTA and CDR2 FQGNSA come from the germline V gene. For the CDR3, the DNA is TGTGCCTGCAGCTCTCCGGGACGGGGCTACGAGCAGTACTTC. Encoded protein: CACSSPGRGYEQYF.

The V and J genes are TRBV28 and TRBJ1-4, with 7 bases identical to TRBD1. The J segment lost 6 bases and the V segment lost 6 bases, leaving 7 bases of the junction unmatched. The CDR3 contains 14 residues. Germline V gene data show CDR1 as MDHEN and CDR2 as SYDVKM. CDR3 nucleotides: TGTGCCAGCAGCCTCGACAGGGAGGATGAAAAACTGTTTTTT. Protein: CASSLDREDEKLFF.

The genes are TRBV5-1 and TRBJ1-2; D is perhaps TRBD1 (6 bases). V was trimmed by 1 base and J by 7 bases, leaving 23 bases between them. CDR1 SGHRS and CDR2 YFSETQ come from the germline V gene. CDR3 length equals 17 residues. CDR3 in DNA: TGCGCCAGCAGCTTGAACCCCGACAGGCCTAGAAGGGGTGGCTACACCTTC. Residues: CASSLNPDRPRRGGYTF.

This clonotype was seen more than once but under ten times. V usage is TRBV11-2 and J usage is TRBJ2-3; D is undetermined. Germline V CDR1 and CDR2: SGHAT, FQNNGV. V lost 1 base to trimming and J lost 3 bases, with 11 bases between them. The CDR3 is 15 residues long. For the CDR3, the DNA is TGTGCCAGCAGCTTAGTTCCCGTCCCTACAGATACGCAGTATTTT. Translated, it gives CASSLVPVPTDTQYF.